Here is one T cell receptor beta chain with its context. As yet, its antigen is unknown. The data were taken from a study of shared clonotypes between healthy human individuals. The overall study: CD4 naive and CD4 memory each took three plates per donor, while CD8 naive took two and CD8 memory one.

The germline V gene encodes CDR1 MNHNY and CDR2 SVGAGI (reference sequence). This CDR3 has 15 amino acids. V shed 6 bases, J shed 7 bases, and the junction held 14 bases outside the gene matches. Study-level results: Shared across a few donors were around 5% of the naive CD4 clonotypes. Clonotype sharing among donors was thought likely to change with sequencing depth.

Genomic DNA of every subset was divided equally among multiple immunoSEQ plates. Data came from immunoSEQ multiplex PCR; TCRdb stores just in-frame clones and leaves some out. The data show about 2.4 million clones, with over 85% seen just once and approximately 0.37% held by the top ten. The TCR sequence derives from a man aged 18 to 29 in good health. Some clones in this sample may be carry-over from other donors' samples. V and J are TRBV6-6 and TRBJ2-7, with 8 bases lining up with TRBD2. The sequenced material came from naive CD4+ T cells from PBMCs. Stated subset: CD45RA+ positively selected. In DNA form, the CDR3 reads TGTGCCAGCAGCCCCACTAGCGGTTCATCACGGGAGCAGTACTTC. Protein: CASSPTSGSSREQYF.